This TCR beta chain was sequenced for a study of blood T cell repertoires in COVID-19 (dated by TCRdb to the early 2020s). Regarding the research as a whole: Samples covering the acute and convalescent phases of COVID-19 were provided by collaborators in the United States, Italy and Spain. The material from the prospective study consisted of cDNA or gDNA derived from T cells, B-cell-depleted T cells, or PBMCs. Where available, HLA class I and class II types were taken from metadata supplied by the sample provider and were not determined by assay-based typing. Subjects who had been exposed to COVID-19, were actively infected with it, or had recovered from it provided the deeply sampled blood TCRbeta repertoires that made up the dataset. The repertoires were released in a freely available public database meant as a resource for research on the immune response to SARS-CoV-2. The samples were drawn from two sources: the first 160 participants of the ongoing ImmuneRACE study, and 950 to 1,500 subjects contributed by 6 global collaborators. Nearly every sample came with metadata listing a de-identified subject ID, COVID-19 status, age in years and sex.

TCRbeta CDR3 regions were amplified from genomic DNA by means of the immunoSEQ Assay, a bias-controlled multiplex PCR. In the paper's pipeline: The number of nucleated cells in each sample was estimated from the amplification of reference gene primers within the assay. To quantify the absolute abundance of each unique TCRbeta CDR3 rearrangement, sequence reads were collapsed and filtered. For each sample, productive Simpson clonality was calculated as the square root of Simpson's diversity index across productive rearrangements. Sourced from immuneACCESS, this table was stored by TCRdb with only in-frame sequences that have V and J called. A share of the clones is absent; for the studies checked, an unresolved V gene accounts for under half, and the remainder has no known explanation. V and J calls and clone size are those listed in that table; D and trimming were worked out from the DNA. Counted in this sample were 250,000 or so clones; approximately 90% of them appeared once. The ten largest clones represent 2% to 3% of the sample.

For this clone: The specificity of this receptor is unknown. A much bigger clone sits one base away, suggesting this may be a read error.

One collaborating source in Seattle enrolled patients while the patients were actively infected and followed the patients over time throughout the course of disease. Whole blood was collected in K2EDTA tubes by collaborating institutions according to the institutions' own protocols. For TCRbeta analysis, collaborators shipped samples in one of three forms: frozen whole blood, isolated PBMCs, or DNA extracted from either of those sample types. Measured from the cysteine to the phenylalanine, the CDR3 is 14 residues long. The kept DNA is CDR3 alone, 42 bases in frame from the first base. The germline V gene (reference sequence) gives CDR1 as SGHKS and CDR2 as YYEKEE. Here V drops 3 bases and J drops 1 base, and the junction holds 2 bases not matched to any gene. Paper-wide results and their limitations: The amount of clinical and demographic metadata varied by source and participant and was provided uncurated.

The rearrangement joined TRBV5-5 to TRBJ1-1; TRBD1 matches 8 bases in the middle. Sequencing input: peripheral blood. The TCR comes from a young man with COVID-19, enrolled during active disease. The bases read TGTGCCAGCAGCTCCGGACAGGGGAACACTGAAGCTTTCTTT. The translation is CASSSGQGNTEAFF.